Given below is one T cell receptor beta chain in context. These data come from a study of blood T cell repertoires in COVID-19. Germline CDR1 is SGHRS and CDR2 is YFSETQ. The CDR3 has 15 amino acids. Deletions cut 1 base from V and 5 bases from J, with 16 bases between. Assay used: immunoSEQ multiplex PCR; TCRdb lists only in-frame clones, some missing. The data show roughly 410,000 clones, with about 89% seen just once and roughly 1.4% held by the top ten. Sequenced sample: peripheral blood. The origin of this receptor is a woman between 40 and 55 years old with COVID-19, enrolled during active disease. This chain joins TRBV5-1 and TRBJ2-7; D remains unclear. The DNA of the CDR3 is TGCGCCAGCAGCTTGTTCGGGTGGAGTCCCCACGAGCAGTACTTC. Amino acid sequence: CASSLFGWSPHEQYF.